The source of this T cell receptor beta chain is a study of cytomegalovirus exposure and HLA in healthy donors. Study-level background: Of over 300 genotyped donors, roughly 86% clustered with self-reported Caucasian donors.

As for the donors, each was a healthy bone marrow donor. Findings and limits, study-wide: Cytomegalovirus-associated TCR beta chains were listed, numbering roughly 150.

The PCR employed 60 Vbeta primers together with 13 Jbeta primers. Libraries were prepared by immunoSEQ multiplex PCR; TCRdb keeps only in-frame clonotypes and omits some of them. The sample lists about 230,000 clones, around 80% occurring once. Points on this clone: The antigen remains undetermined.

This receptor was taken from an older woman in good health and CMV-seropositive. Sequences were obtained from PBMCs.

CDR3 region: CAWSGLTYEQYF. The CDR3 DNA follows: TGTGCCTGGAGTGGACTTACCTACGAGCAGTACTTC. The chain couples TRBV30 to TRBJ2-7; D unclear. The CDR3 sequence is 12 residues long. V was cut by 1 base and J by 2 bases, with 6 bases left in between. The germline V gene has CDR1 GTSNPN and CDR2 SVGIG (reference sequence).